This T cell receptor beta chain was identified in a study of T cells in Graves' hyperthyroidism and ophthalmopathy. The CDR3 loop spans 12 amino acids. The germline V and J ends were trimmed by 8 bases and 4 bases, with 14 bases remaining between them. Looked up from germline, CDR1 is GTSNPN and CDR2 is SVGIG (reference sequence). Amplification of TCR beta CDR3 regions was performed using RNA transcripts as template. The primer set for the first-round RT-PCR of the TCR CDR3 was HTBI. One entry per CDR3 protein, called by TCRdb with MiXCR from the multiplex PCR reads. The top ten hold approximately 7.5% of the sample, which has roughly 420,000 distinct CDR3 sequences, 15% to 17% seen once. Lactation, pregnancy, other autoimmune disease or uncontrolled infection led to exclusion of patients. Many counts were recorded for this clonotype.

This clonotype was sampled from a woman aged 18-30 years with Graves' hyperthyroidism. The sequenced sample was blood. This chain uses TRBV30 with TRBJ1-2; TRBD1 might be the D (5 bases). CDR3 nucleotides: TGTGCCAGCTTCAGGGACGGCTATGGCTACACCTTC. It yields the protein CASFRDGYGYTF.